Detailed here is one TCR beta chain. What it binds is not known. The data were obtained in a study of T cells in Graves' hyperthyroidism and ophthalmopathy. Study overall: Before treatment of any kind, peripheral blood was taken at initial diagnosis.

Germline V gene sequence: CDR1 GTSNPN, CDR2 SVGIG (reference sequence). V lost 0 bases to trimming and J lost 13 bases, with 18 bases between them. The CDR3 is made up of 13 amino acids. Amplification targeted TCR beta CDR3 regions from RNA transcripts. Carried out on the TCR CDR3, a first-round RT-PCR used the HTBI primer set. TCRdb fed the multiplex PCR reads into MiXCR, producing one record per CDR3 protein. Altogether roughly 290,000 distinct CDR3 sequences are present, about 17% being singletons, with the ten largest covering over 50%. Study-level findings and limits: Among thyroid clonotypes expanded above 0.001, most also appeared in blood. From stable hyperthyroidism, ophthalmopathy was separated by a 13 V-J model.

Uncontrolled infections, other autoimmune diseases, pregnancy or lactation led to exclusion of patients. The sequence derives from a woman in her sixties or seventies with Graves' ophthalmopathy. The chain recombines TRBV30 with TRBJ2-5; possibly TRBD2 for D (5 bases). The sequenced material came from blood. Here the CDR3 DNA reads TGTGCCTGGAGTGTCCGACTTGGACTTTCTCGGTACTTC. It is translated as CAWSVRLGLSRYF. Full variable domain (rest looked up from reference TRBV30 and TRBJ2-5): SQTIHQWPATLVQPVGSPLSLECTVEGTSNPNLYWYRQAAGRGLQLLFYSVGIGQISSEVPQNLSASRPQDRQFILSSKKLLLSDSGFYLCAWSVRLGLSRYFGPGTRLLVL.